Here is one TCR beta chain with its context. The antigen remains unidentified. This table comes from immunoSEQ multiplex PCR, and its TCRdb copy is limited to in-frame clones, with some not included. The sample lists over 110,000 clones, around 91% occurring once. Germline trimming cut 6 bases from V and 0 bases from J; bases unmatched to any gene: 3. CDR1 and CDR2 (germline): MDHEN, SYDVKM. CDR3 length: 14 amino acids. The data were taken from a study of T cell responses to AZD1222 COVID-19 vaccine. Study results and caveats: Females made up more of the donors, who were largely white British, and clonal diversity may have come out too low. Seropositive AZD1222 recipients at baseline numbered only five or six.

The chain carries TRBV28 and TRBJ1-2; 8 nucleotides align to TRBD1. The origin of this receptor is an adult in good health. The sequencing used peripheral blood, collected on day 0 of AZD1222 vaccination. The CDR3 sequence: CASRTGGSNYGYTF. DNA for the CDR3: TGTGCCAGCAGAACAGGGGGTTCTAACTATGGCTACACCTTC.